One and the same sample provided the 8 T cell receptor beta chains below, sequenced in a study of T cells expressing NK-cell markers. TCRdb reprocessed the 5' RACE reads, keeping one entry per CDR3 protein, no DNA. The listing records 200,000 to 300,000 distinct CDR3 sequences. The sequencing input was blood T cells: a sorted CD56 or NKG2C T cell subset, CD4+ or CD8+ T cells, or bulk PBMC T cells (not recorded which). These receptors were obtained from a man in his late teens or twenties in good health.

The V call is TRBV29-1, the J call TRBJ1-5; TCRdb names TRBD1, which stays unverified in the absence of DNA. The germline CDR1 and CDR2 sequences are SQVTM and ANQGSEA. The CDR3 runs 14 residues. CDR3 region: CSVAGGTGDQPQHF.

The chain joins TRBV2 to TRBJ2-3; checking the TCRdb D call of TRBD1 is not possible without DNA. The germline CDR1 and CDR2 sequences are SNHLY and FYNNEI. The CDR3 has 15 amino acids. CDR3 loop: CASSEQPKGTDTQYF. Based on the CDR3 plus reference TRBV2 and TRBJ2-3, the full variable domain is EPEVTQTPSHQVTQMGQEVILRCVPISNHLYFYWYRQILGQKVEFLVSFYNNEISEKSEIFDDQFSVERPDGSNFTLKIRSTKLEDSAMYFCASSEQPKGTDTQYFGPGTRLTVL.

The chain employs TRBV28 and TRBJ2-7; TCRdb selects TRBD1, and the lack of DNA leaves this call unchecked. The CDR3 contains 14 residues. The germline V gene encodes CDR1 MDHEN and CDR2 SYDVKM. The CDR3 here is CASRGQGASYEQYF.

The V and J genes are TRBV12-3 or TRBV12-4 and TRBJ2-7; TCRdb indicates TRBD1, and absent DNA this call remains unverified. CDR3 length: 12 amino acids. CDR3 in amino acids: CASSRPLLEQYF.

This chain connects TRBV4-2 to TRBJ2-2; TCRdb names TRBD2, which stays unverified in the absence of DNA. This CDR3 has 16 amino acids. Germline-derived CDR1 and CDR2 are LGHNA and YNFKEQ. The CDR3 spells CASSPSEREAAGELFF.

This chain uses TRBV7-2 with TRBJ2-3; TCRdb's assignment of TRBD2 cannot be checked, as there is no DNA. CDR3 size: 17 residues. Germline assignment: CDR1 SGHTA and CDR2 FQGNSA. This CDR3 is CASSLSGTSGIRNTQYF.

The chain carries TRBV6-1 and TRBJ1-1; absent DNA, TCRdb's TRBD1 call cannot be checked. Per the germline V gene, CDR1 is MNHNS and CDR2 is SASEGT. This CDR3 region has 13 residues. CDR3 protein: CASNLQGSTEAFF.

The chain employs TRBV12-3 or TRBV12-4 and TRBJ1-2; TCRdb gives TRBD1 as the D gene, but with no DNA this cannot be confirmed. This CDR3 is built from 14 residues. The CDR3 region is CASRAGTSDYGYTF.